This T cell receptor beta chain originates from a study of immune evolution from preneoplasia to lung adenocarcinoma. Study-wide results and limits: Later-stage lesions seemingly showed higher T cell density and diversity than normal lung.

Sequencing was performed with immunoSEQ multiplex PCR; in TCRdb, only in-frame clones are kept and a portion is missing. Of around 4,000 clones detected, approximately 85% appear once; the ten largest clones hold over 12%. The CDR3 covers 14 residues. Trimming removed 5 bases at V and 5 bases at J, with 12 bases between. The germline V gene has CDR1 MNHNS and CDR2 SASEGT. Concerning this clone: Antigen: not known.

The sequence was obtained from an older donor with lung adenocarcinoma. Source material: FFPE adjacent normal lung tissue. The chain carries TRBV6-1 and TRBJ2-2; D is possibly TRBD1 (7 bases). CDR3 sequence: CASSKAGGTGELFF. In DNA, the CDR3 is TGTGCCAGCAGTAAGGCAGGGGGGACCGGGGAGCTGTTTTTT.